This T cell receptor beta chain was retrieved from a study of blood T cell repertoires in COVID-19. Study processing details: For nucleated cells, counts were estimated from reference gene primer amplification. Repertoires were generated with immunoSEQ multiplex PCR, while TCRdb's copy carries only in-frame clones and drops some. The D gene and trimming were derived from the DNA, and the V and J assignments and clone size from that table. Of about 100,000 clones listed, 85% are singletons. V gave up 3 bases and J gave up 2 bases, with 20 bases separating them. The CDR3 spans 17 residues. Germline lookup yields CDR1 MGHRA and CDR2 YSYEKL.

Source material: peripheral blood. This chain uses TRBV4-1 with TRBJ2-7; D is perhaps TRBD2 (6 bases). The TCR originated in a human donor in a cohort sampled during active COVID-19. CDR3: CASSHPIGGDKTYEQYF. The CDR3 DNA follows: TGCGCCAGCAGCCATCCCATAGGAGGGGATAAAACCTACGAGCAGTACTTC.